This T cell receptor (beta chain) was profiled in a study of T cell repertoires in cytomegalovirus infection. The overall study: In public TCR beta signatures, there were indications of both CMV infection and matching HLA type.

A few counts support this clonotype. What it recognizes is unknown. Trimming took 3 bases from V and 6 from J, leaving 23 bases between them. Germline-derived CDR1 and CDR2 are KGHSH and LQKENI. This CDR3 is built from 17 residues. Study-level points and caveats: CMV carriers having the relevant HLA were flagged by cumulative public TCR beta family frequency. It was HLA-C-restricted CMV-specific TCR beta clonotypes that dominated the response ex vivo.

TCRdb reprocessed the reads via MiXCR and lists one record per CDR3 protein. The sample carries about 400,000 distinct CDR3 sequences, less than 20% recorded once. The source material was PBMCs. This chain uses TRBV18 with TRBJ1-2; D gene uncertain. The receptor's source is a human donor in good health (CMV status not recorded). Some clones in this sample may be carry-over from other donors' samples. CDR3 loop: CASSPFNMDGPLDGYTF. Written as DNA, the CDR3 is TGTGCCAGCTCACCCTTTAATATGGACGGACCATTAGATGGCTACACCTTC.